The next 3 T cell receptor beta chains were all read from a single sample in a study of blood T cell repertoires in COVID-19. Data came from immunoSEQ multiplex PCR; TCRdb stores just in-frame clones and leaves some out. The data contain under 300,000 clones, roughly 82% of them seen just once; the ten biggest clones take up approximately 4.9%. Material for sequencing was peripheral blood. The receptor set was obtained from a woman aged 80 or over with active or convalescent COVID-19.

This sequence joins TRBV7-8 and TRBJ2-7; D is perhaps TRBD2 (6 bases). Trimming cost V 2 bases and J 7 bases, with 9 bases left between them. The CDR3 runs to 12 residues. In germline, CDR1 is SGHVS, CDR2 FQNEAQ. In DNA, the CDR3 is TGTGCCAGCAGCTTAAGGAGCGGGGAGCAGTACTTC. Translating it yields CASSLRSGEQYF.

The chain couples TRBV5-1 to TRBJ1-3; D is unclear. The germline V gene has CDR1 SGHRS and CDR2 YFSETQ. V lost 4 bases and J lost 0, with 14 bases in between. The CDR3 runs to 16 residues. This CDR3 reads CASSPGLRDSGNTIYF. The CDR3 nucleotides read TGCGCCAGCAGCCCGGGATTGAGGGACTCTGGAAACACCATATATTTT.

The genes are TRBV5-1 and TRBJ2-7, with 11 bases lining up with TRBD1. This CDR3 contains 15 residues. With 0 bases clipped from V and 7 bases from J, the junction kept 6 bases outside the gene matches. CDR1 is SGHRS and CDR2 is YFSETQ in the germline V gene. In DNA form, the CDR3 reads TGCGCCAGCAGCTTGGTCGGACAGGGGGCGTATGAGCAGTACTTC. Its protein product is CASSLVGQGAYEQYF.